These T cell receptor beta chains were read from a single sample in a study of blood T cells in healthy people across ages. Using its own MiXCR run on the 5' RACE reads, TCRdb lists one record per CDR3 protein. The table shows about 1.6 million distinct CDR3 sequences, with 34% occurring only once. The sequenced material came from blood. All receptors come from a woman in her 30s in good health. CDR3s include the opening cysteine and the closing phenylalanine or tryptophan. Each record gives: CDR3 DNA, CDR3 protein, clone size, D gene, J gene, V gene. The D gene is left open where the match is weak. For some rows the clone size is stated as once, few or many, or as a class when expanded; others skip it.

TGTACCAGCAGTACAGGGGGCGCTCGGTTCTACAATGAGCAGTTCTTC	CTSSTGGARFYNEQFF	NA	TRBD1	TRBJ2-1	TRBV7-2
TGTGCCAGCAGCGCCGGAAGCGGGACCGCCTACACCTACGAGCAGTACTTC	CASSAGSGTAYTYEQYF	NA	TRBD2	TRBJ2-7	TRBV9
TGTGCCATCAGTGAGTCGACAGGCTTTGAAAAACTGTTTTTT	CAISESTGFEKLFF	few	NA	TRBJ1-4	TRBV10-3
TGTGCCAGCAGCCCCGGGACATATAATGAAAAACTGTTTTTT	CASSPGTYNEKLFF	NA	NA	TRBJ1-4	TRBV5-5
TGTGCCAGCACCGGGCGGGGGGAAAACTATGGCTACACCTTC	CASTGRGENYGYTF	few	NA	TRBJ1-2	TRBV6-1
TGTGCCAGCAGCGTAGATGTTGGCGGGGGAAGGAAGCAGTTCTTC	CASSVDVGGGRKQFF	NA	TRBD2	TRBJ2-1	TRBV9
TGTGCCAGCAGTTTTTGGGGGAGCAATCAGCCCCAGCATTTT	CASSFWGSNQPQHF	many	NA	TRBJ1-5	TRBV12-3/TRBV12-4
TGCAGTGCTAGATCACATGTCGAGGGGGGCTACGAGCAGTACTTC	CSARSHVEGGYEQYF	NA	NA	TRBJ2-7	TRBV20-1
TGTGCCAGCAGCAGGGACAGGGGGGACGAGCAGTACTTC	CASSRDRGDEQYF	NA	TRBD1	TRBJ2-7	TRBV6-1
TGTGCCAGCAGGAGCGGGGGCCTCTCCTACAATGAGCAGTTCTTC	CASRSGGLSYNEQFF	NA	TRBD2	TRBJ2-1	TRBV11-3
TGTGCCAGCAGCTCACCGGAGGGGGTTCCTTCTGGGGCCAACGTCCTGACTTTC	CASSSPEGVPSGANVLTF	few	NA	TRBJ2-6	TRBV4-2
TGTGCCAGCAGCACCCAGCGGCCTCAAGAGACCCAGTACTTC	CASSTQRPQETQYF	many	NA	TRBJ2-5	TRBV7-2
TGTGCCAGCAGTTTAATTTACGGGACAGGGAACCAGCCCCAGCATTTT	CASSLIYGTGNQPQHF	few	TRBD1	TRBJ1-5	TRBV28
TGTGCCAGCAGCTATCCCCCCGGACGAGGGGCCGGTGCTTTCTTT	CASSYPPGRGAGAFF	few	NA	TRBJ1-1	TRBV6-2/TRBV6-3
TGTGCCAGCAGCTTAGTTACTAGCGGTCATGGGGCAGACACGCAGTATTTT	CASSLVTSGHGADTQYF	NA	TRBD2	TRBJ2-3	TRBV7-9
TGCAGCGTTGAAGATGGGGGTAGCGGGGGCTCCTACGAGCAGTACTTC	CSVEDGGSGGSYEQYF	many	TRBD2	TRBJ2-7	TRBV29-1
TGCGCCAGCAGCCAAGATCCATCCCCTGGAGCGGGGGAGAACAATGAGCAGTTCTTC	CASSQDPSPGAGENNEQFF	NA	TRBD2	TRBJ2-1	TRBV4-1
TGTGCCAGCAGTTACTCAAGACCAGGTACGCAGTATTTT	CASSYSRPGTQYF	NA	NA	TRBJ2-3	TRBV6-5
TGTGCCAGCAGAGCGGCAGGGAGCGGAGAGACCCAGTACTTC	CASRAAGSGETQYF	NA	NA	TRBJ2-5	TRBV6-1
TGTGCCAGCAGGACAGGGGCTAATTCACCCCTCCACTTT	CASRTGANSPLHF	few	TRBD1	TRBJ1-6	TRBV10-3
TGTGCCAGCTCACCAGGGACAGGGACGGATGAAAAACTGTTTTTT	CASSPGTGTDEKLFF	NA	TRBD1	TRBJ1-4	TRBV18
TGTGCCAGCAGTGAAGCCTCGCAGGGACAGCGGGGGCAGTACTTC	CASSEASQGQRGQYF	few	NA	TRBJ2-5	TRBV2
TGTGCCAGCCAGGAGAGTGCCACAGATACGCAGTATTTT	CASQESATDTQYF	NA	NA	TRBJ2-3	TRBV7-3
TGTGCCAGCAGCTTGGTTGGGGGGGCTGGAGAGACCCAGTACTTC	CASSLVGGAGETQYF	NA	NA	TRBJ2-5	TRBV5-5
TGTGCCAGCAGCCAACCACCCCGGGGGGGAGGTACAGATACGCAGTATTTT	CASSQPPRGGGTDTQYF	few	TRBD2	TRBJ2-3	TRBV4-2
TGTGCCAGCAGGATAGAGCGGATAACCGGGGAGCTGTTTTTT	CASRIERITGELFF	few	NA	TRBJ2-2	TRBV4-2
TGTGCCAGCAGCGGAACAACGAACTATGGCTACACCTTC	CASSGTTNYGYTF	NA	NA	TRBJ1-2	TRBV11-2
TGCGCCAGCAGCCGTCAAACCGGGACAGGGCGCCAAAGCTCCTACGAGCAGTACTTC	CASSRQTGTGRQSSYEQYF	NA	TRBD1	TRBJ2-7	TRBV4-1
TGTGCCAGCAGCTTGCCGACTAAGCGGGGCTCCTACAATGAGCAGTTCTTC	CASSLPTKRGSYNEQFF	few	TRBD2	TRBJ2-1	TRBV7-9
TGCGCCAGCAGCCAATCCAGGCTCCCTGAAGCTTTCTTT	CASSQSRLPEAFF	NA	NA	TRBJ1-1	TRBV4-1
TGCGCCAGCAGCCGGAAGGGGGATGGTATTCTGGGCTGGGAGACCCAGTACTTC	CASSRKGDGILGWETQYF	NA	NA	TRBJ2-5	TRBV4-1
TGTGCCAGCAGTTCTCCCCGGGATTCCCCTTTCGAGCAGTACTTC	CASSSPRDSPFEQYF	few	NA	TRBJ2-7	TRBV28
TGTGCCATCAGTACATCTCAGGGGTTTAGCAATCAGCCCCAGCATTTT	CAISTSQGFSNQPQHF	few	NA	TRBJ1-5	TRBV10-3
TGCAGTGCTAGACCAGACCTAGGATTCCGCAATCAGCCCCAGCATTTT	CSARPDLGFRNQPQHF	NA	NA	TRBJ1-5	TRBV20-1
TGTGCCAGCAGTGAATTGAGGGGAATAGCGAGTATGGAGACCCAGTACTTC	CASSELRGIASMETQYF	many	NA	TRBJ2-5	TRBV25-1
TGTGCCAGCAGCTTAGATTTAGCGGGAGCAGATACGCAGTATTTT	CASSLDLAGADTQYF	few	TRBD2	TRBJ2-3	TRBV7-3
TGTGCCAGCAGGTTAGCGGGAGAACCCTACGAGCAGTACTTC	CASRLAGEPYEQYF	once	TRBD2	TRBJ2-7	TRBV6-2/TRBV6-3
TGTGCCAGCAGCAAAGGGACTAGCGAATGGAGCTCCGATGAGCAGTACTTC	CASSKGTSEWSSDEQYF	NA	TRBD2	TRBJ2-7	TRBV12-3/TRBV12-4
TGTGCCAGCAGCCCCGTCTCAGCGGACGGTACGCAGTATTTT	CASSPVSADGTQYF	many	NA	TRBJ2-3	TRBV7-2
TGTGCCACCAGCAGATCCTTCGAGGCGGAGACCCAGTACTTC	CATSRSFEAETQYF	many	NA	TRBJ2-5	TRBV15
TGCAGTGCTAGGACCACAGGATTCAGCAATCAGCCCCAGCATTTT	CSARTTGFSNQPQHF	NA	NA	TRBJ1-5	TRBV20-1
TGTGCCACCAGCAACTTTGGCGGGACCCACGGCAATCAGCCCCAGCATTTT	CATSNFGGTHGNQPQHF	NA	NA	TRBJ1-5	TRBV15
TGTGCCAGCAGCCCGGGTGATCCTTCAGAAGCTTTCTTT	CASSPGDPSEAFF	few	NA	TRBJ1-1	TRBV7-9
TGTGCCAGCAGCTTAGCGCCGGAGTACGAGCAGTACTTC	CASSLAPEYEQYF	few	NA	TRBJ2-7	TRBV7-9
TGCAGTGCTAGAGAGAAGAGTGGACAGGGAAGCAACTATGGCTACACCTTC	CSAREKSGQGSNYGYTF	NA	TRBD1	TRBJ1-2	TRBV20-1
TGTGCCAGCAGCTTGACGCAGGGTAGGGGTCCCTACGAGCAGTACTTC	CASSLTQGRGPYEQYF	NA	NA	TRBJ2-7	TRBV7-6
TGTGTCACCACGGACAGCTACGAGCAGTACTTC	CVTTDSYEQYF	NA	NA	TRBJ2-7	TRBV28
TGCGCCAGCAGCCAAGATCCTAGCGGGAGCTCTAGCTCCTACGAGCAGTACTTC	CASSQDPSGSSSSYEQYF	many	TRBD2	TRBJ2-7	TRBV4-1
TGCAGTGCTAGCCCGGCTCCCCTCTACGAGCAGTACTTC	CSASPAPLYEQYF	NA	NA	TRBJ2-7	TRBV20-1
TGTGCCAGCAGCCAAGTCAGGCCCGGGGGCCACAATGAGCAGTTCTTC	CASSQVRPGGHNEQFF	NA	NA	TRBJ2-1	TRBV3-1
TGTGCCAGCAGCGTAGGTTTACAGGGTGACTATGGCTACACCTTC	CASSVGLQGDYGYTF	NA	NA	TRBJ1-2	TRBV9
TGCAGCGTTGAAGGACAGAACCATGGCTACACCTTC	CSVEGQNHGYTF	NA	NA	TRBJ1-2	TRBV29-1
TGCGCCAGCAGCTTAGGCCTACAGAGCTCCTACGAGCAGTACTTC	CASSLGLQSSYEQYF	few	NA	TRBJ2-7	TRBV5-1
TGTGCCAGCAGTCTATCGGCGAGGGGGGCGGGGAAGGAGATCCAGTACTTC	CASSLSARGAGKEIQYF	NA	NA	TRBJ2-7	TRBV13
TGCGCCAGCAGCCGCGACTCTTACAGGGAGCACGGCTACACCTTC	CASSRDSYREHGYTF	NA	NA	TRBJ1-2	TRBV5-1